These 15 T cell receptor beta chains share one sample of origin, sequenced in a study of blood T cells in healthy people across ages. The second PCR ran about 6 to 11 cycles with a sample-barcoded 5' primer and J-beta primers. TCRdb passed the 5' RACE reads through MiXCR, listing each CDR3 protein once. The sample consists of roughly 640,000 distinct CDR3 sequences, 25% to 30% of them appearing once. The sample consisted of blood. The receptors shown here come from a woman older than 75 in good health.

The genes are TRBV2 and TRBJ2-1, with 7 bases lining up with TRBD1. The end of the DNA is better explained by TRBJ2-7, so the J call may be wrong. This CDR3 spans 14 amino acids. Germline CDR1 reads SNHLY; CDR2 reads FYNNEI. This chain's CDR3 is CASRRDSSHNEQYF. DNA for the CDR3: TGTGCCAGCAGGAGGGACAGCTCCCACAATGAGCAGTACTTC.

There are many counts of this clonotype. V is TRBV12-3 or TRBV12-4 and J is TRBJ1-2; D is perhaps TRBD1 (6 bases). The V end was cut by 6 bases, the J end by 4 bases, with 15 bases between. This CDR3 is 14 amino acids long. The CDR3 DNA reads TGTGCCAGCAGCGGACAGAGTCGAGGCTATGGCTACACCTTC. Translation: CASSGQSRGYGYTF.

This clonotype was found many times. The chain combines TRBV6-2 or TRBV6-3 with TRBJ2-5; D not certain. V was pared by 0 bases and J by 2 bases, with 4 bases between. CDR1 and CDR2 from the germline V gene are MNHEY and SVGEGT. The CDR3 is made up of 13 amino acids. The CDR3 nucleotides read TGTGCCAGCAGTTACTCCAGACAAGAGACCCAGTACTTC. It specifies CASSYSRQETQYF.

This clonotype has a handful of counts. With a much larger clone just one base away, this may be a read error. Written as DNA, the CDR3 is TGTGCCAGCCAGAATTCCAGACTAGCGGGGGGCGAGCAGTTCTTC. This codes for CASQNSRLAGGEQFF. The rearrangement joins TRBV7-2 to TRBJ2-1, with TRBD2 matching over 13 bases. With V trimmed by 8 bases and J by 10 bases, 11 bases remained unmatched. This CDR3 is built from 15 residues. Per the germline V gene, CDR1 is SGHTA and CDR2 is FQGNSA.

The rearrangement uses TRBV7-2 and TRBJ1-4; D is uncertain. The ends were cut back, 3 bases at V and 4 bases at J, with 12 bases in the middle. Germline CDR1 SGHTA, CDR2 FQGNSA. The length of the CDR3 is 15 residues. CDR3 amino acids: CASSFDSGFNEKLFF. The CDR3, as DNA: TGTGCCAGCAGCTTTGATAGTGGGTTTAATGAAAAACTGTTTTTT.

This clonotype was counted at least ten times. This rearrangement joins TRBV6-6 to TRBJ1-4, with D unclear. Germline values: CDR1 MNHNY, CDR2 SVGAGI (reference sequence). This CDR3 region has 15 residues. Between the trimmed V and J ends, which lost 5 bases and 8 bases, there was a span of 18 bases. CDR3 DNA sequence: TGTGCCAGCAGTACTGCAGTACCCTCAGCGGAAAAACTGTTTTTT. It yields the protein CASSTAVPSAEKLFF.

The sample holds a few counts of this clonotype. The CDR3 DNA reads TGTGCCAGCAGTGAAATGAGACGTATCTACGAGCAGTACTTC. This gives the protein CASSEMRRIYEQYF. This chain joins TRBV6-1 and TRBJ2-7; no definite D call. The CDR3 totals 14 residues. The germline V gene encodes CDR1 MNHNS and CDR2 SASEGT. The V and J ends lost 2 bases and 3 bases respectively, with 11 bases between them.

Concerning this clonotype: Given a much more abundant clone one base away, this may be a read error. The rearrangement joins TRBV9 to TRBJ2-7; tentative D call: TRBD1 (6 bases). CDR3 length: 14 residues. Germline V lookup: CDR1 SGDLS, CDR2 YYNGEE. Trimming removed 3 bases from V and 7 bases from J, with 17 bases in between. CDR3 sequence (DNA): TGTGCCAGCAGCGCACCAGTGACAGGTAATGAGCAGTACTTC. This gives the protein CASSAPVTGNEQYF.

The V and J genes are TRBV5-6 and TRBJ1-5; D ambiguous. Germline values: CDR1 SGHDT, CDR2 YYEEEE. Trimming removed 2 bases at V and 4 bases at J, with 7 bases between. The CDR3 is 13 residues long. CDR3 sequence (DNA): TGTGCCAGCAGCTTCTCCTTAAATCAGCCCCAGCATTTT. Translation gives CASSFSLNQPQHF.

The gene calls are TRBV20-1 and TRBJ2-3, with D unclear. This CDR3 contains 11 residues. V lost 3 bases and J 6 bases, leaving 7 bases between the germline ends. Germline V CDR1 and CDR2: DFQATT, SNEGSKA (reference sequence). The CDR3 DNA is TGCAGTGCTAGTGTGGGCGATACGCAGTATTTT. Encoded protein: CSASVGDTQYF.

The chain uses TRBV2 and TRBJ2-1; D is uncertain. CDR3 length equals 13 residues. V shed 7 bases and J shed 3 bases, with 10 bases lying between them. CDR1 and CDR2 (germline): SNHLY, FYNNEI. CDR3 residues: CASKGRSYNEQFF. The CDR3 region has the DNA TGTGCCAGCAAAGGGCGAAGCTACAATGAGCAGTTCTTC.

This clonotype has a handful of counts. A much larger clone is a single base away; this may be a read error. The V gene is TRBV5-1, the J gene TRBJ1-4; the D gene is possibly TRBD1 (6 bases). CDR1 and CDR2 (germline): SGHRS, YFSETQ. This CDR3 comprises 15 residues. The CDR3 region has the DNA TGCGCCAGCAGCTTGGCTGGACAGAGACTTCAAAAACGGTTTTTT. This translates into CASSLAGQRLQKRFF. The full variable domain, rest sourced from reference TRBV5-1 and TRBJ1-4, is KAGVTQTPRYLIKTRGQQVTLSCSPISGHRSVSWYQQTPGQGLQFLFEYFSETQRNKGNFPGRFSGRQFSNSRSEMNVSTLELGDSALYLCASSLAGQRLQKRFFGSGTQLSVL.

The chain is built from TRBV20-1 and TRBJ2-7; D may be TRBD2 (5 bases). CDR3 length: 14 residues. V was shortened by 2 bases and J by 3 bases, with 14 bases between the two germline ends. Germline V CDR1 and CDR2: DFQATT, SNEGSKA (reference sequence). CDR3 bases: TGCAGTGCTAGAACCACTCACGGGAACTACGAGCAGTACTTC. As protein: CSARTTHGNYEQYF.

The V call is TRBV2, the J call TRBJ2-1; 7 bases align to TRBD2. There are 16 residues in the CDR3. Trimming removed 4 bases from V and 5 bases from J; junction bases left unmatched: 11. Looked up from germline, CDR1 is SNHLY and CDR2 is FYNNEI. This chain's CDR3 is CASSVIGLAVNNEQFF. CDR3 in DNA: TGTGCCAGCAGTGTAATAGGGCTAGCGGTTAACAATGAGCAGTTCTTC.

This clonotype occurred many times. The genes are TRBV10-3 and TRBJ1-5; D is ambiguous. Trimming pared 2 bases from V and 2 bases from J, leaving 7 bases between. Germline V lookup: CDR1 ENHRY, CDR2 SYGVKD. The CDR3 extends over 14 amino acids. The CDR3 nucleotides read TGTGCCATCAGTGAGGGGGTTGGCAATCAGCCCCAGCATTTT. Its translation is CAISEGVGNQPQHF.